This is a list of T cell receptor beta chains from one sample in a study of low-dose radiotherapy and immunotherapy resistance in tumors. TCRdb processed the reads anew with MiXCR; each CDR3 protein has one entry. The sample includes roughly 90,000 distinct CDR3 sequences, more than 20% of them seen just once. Here the sequenced sample was PBMCs, taken after low-dose radiotherapy plus immunotherapy. These receptor sequences come from a female donor with ovarian cancer. The CDR3 runs from the conserved cysteine through the conserved F or W. D genes are given only for firm matches. Clone size is given for some rows only: seen once, a few or many times, or a class if the clone is expanded.

NA,TRBV19,TRBJ2-3,many,CASRTGGLPTDTQYF,TGTGCCAGTAGGACTGGGGGTTTACCTACAGATACGCAGTATTTT
NA,TRBV11-3,TRBJ2-7,many,CASSRSPFGKSGEQYF,TGTGCCAGCAGCCGATCCCCTTTCGGTAAATCGGGGGAGCAGTACTTC
TRBD2,TRBV19,TRBJ2-7,many,CASSMRGAGGSPLNEQYF,TGTGCCAGTAGTATGCGGGGGGCCGGGGGGAGCCCCCTCAACGAGCAGTACTTC
NA,TRBV5-1,TRBJ1-6,many,CASSLKSDNSPLHF,TGCGCCAGCAGCTTGAAGTCAGATAATTCACCCCTCCACTTT
NA,TRBV21-1,TRBJ1-4,NA,CASSKDLSGAEKNCFF,NA
NA,TRBV9,TRBJ1-6,many,CASSVGAASPLHF,TGTGCCAGCAGCGTAGGGGCAGCCTCACCCCTCCACTTT
NA,TRBV6-2/TRBV6-3,TRBJ2-2,many,CASSYRLGATPTGELFF,TGTGCCAGCAGTTACCGGCTTGGGGCCACGCCCACCGGGGAGCTGTTTTTT
NA,TRBV4-1,TRBJ2-1,many,CASSQERGNEQFF,TGCGCCAGCAGCCAAGAACGGGGGAATGAGCAGTTCTTC
NA,TRBV20-1,TRBJ2-3,many,CSARGATDTQYF,TGCAGTGCTAGGGGGGCCACAGATACGCAGTATTTT
TRBD1,TRBV25-1,TRBJ2-1,many,CASSAQGTGRYNEQFF,TGTGCCAGCAGTGCACAAGGGACAGGGAGATACAATGAGCAGTTCTTC
NA,TRBV10-3,TRBJ1-5,many,CAISEGGGNQPQHF,TGTGCCATCAGTGAGGGGGGCGGCAATCAGCCCCAGCATTTT
TRBD2,TRBV6-8,TRBJ2-1,NA,CASSYSGGGTHNEQFF,TGTGCCAGCAGTTACTCTGGCGGGGGAACGCACAATGAGCAGTTCTTC
NA,TRBV11-1,TRBJ2-7,many,CASSLAYGIEQYF,TGTGCCAGCAGCTTAGCGTATGGGATTGAGCAGTACTTC
NA,TRBV12-5,TRBJ2-1,many,CASGLTPGGEQFF,TGTGCTAGTGGTCTGACCCCAGGTGGTGAGCAGTTCTTC
NA,TRBV4-1,TRBJ1-3,many,CASSQADSRNTIYF,TGCGCCAGCAGCCAAGCGGACAGTCGAAACACCATATATTTT
TRBD2,TRBV28,TRBJ2-1,NA,CASSFKRRLAGPYNEQFF,TGTGCCAGCAGTTTCAAGCGTCGACTAGCGGGTCCCTACAATGAGCAGTTCTTC
TRBD2,TRBV9,TRBJ2-5,many,CASSVGGSGSEETQYF,TGTGCCAGCAGCGTAGGAGGTAGCGGGAGCGAAGAGACCCAGTACTTC
NA,TRBV12-3/TRBV12-4,TRBJ2-2,NA,CASSQTNRAGELFFF,NA
NA,TRBV24-1,TRBJ2-1,few,CATSEPGATPNEQFF,TGTGCCACCAGTGAACCTGGGGCTACCCCCAATGAGCAGTTCTTC
NA,TRBV11-3,TRBJ2-1,once,CASSRGTRQFF,TGTGCCAGCAGCCGGGGAACTAGGCAGTTCTTC
TRBD1,TRBV3-1,TRBJ1-6,many,CASRLGQGYNSPLHF,TGTGCCAGCAGACTAGGACAGGGTTATAATTCACCCCTCCACTTT
NA,TRBV2,TRBJ1-2,many,CANANQGLRYGYTF,TGTGCCAATGCAAATCAGGGGTTGCGGTATGGCTACACCTTC
NA,TRBV15,TRBJ1-5,many,CATSRGLNQPQHF,TGTGCCACCAGCAGGGGCCTCAATCAGCCCCAGCATTTT
NA,TRBV30,TRBJ1-2,NA,CAWSVRGAGGYTF,TGTGCCTGGAGTGTACGAGGGGCTGGAGGCTACACCTTC
TRBD2,TRBV28,TRBJ2-7,NA,CASSLAGGPYEQYF,TGTGCCAGCAGTTTAGCGGGGGGCCCCTACGAGCAGTACTTC
TRBD1,TRBV29-1,TRBJ2-7,many,CSAATGGSYEQYF,TGCAGCGCCGCGACAGGGGGTAGCTACGAGCAGTACTTC
NA,TRBV19,TRBJ2-3,many,CATQRGGESNTQYF,TGTGCCACCCAACGGGGAGGAGAGTCAAATACGCAGTATTTT
NA,TRBV27,TRBJ1-6,many,CASSLVEVRGFINSPLHF,TGTGCCAGCAGTTTAGTGGAGGTCCGGGGCTTCATCAATTCACCCCTCCACTTT
TRBD1,TRBV3-1,TRBJ2-7,many,CASSQGAPGQGAYEQYF,TGTGCCAGCAGCCAAGGAGCCCCGGGACAGGGGGCCTACGAGCAGTACTTC
NA,TRBV19,TRBJ1-5,many,CASNSGSGRSQPQHF,TGTGCCAGTAATTCCGGGTCTGGAAGGAGTCAGCCCCAGCATTTT
TRBD2,TRBV2,TRBJ2-1,NA,CASSRSERGATYNEQFF,TGTGCCAGCAGTCGGAGTGAGCGGGGAGCCACCTACAATGAGCAGTTCTTC
NA,TRBV30,TRBJ1-2,many,CAWSVSGRIYGYTF,TGTGCCTGGAGTGTCTCGGGGAGGATCTATGGCTACACCTTC
NA,TRBV28,TRBJ1-1,many,CASSLSGLTENTEAFF,TGTGCCAGCAGTTTATCGGGGCTCACGGAGAACACTGAAGCTTTCTTT
NA,TRBV7-8,TRBJ2-1,many,CASSPLAIKGEQFF,TGTGCCAGCAGCCCGCTAGCAATTAAGGGTGAGCAGTTCTTC
NA,TRBV2,TRBJ2-3,many,CASSEGSPPSF,TGTGCCAGCAGCGAGGGATCCCCTCCGTCTTTT
TRBD2,TRBV28,TRBJ2-5,many,CASDGLAGIETQYF,TGTGCCAGCGACGGACTAGCGGGGATAGAGACCCAGTACTTC
NA,TRBV2,TRBJ2-5,many,CASSRRQSQETQYF,TGTGCCAGCTCTAGAAGACAGAGTCAAGAGACCCAGTACTTC
TRBD1,TRBV28,TRBJ1-2,many,CATSAPTGGQSYGYTF,TGTGCCACCAGTGCTCCAACAGGGGGCCAATCCTATGGCTACACCTTC
NA,TRBV9,TRBJ2-2,NA,CASSVAWGVTGELFFVFF,NA
NA,TRBV20-1,TRBJ2-5,many,CSAAFRGSTQYF,TGCAGTGCCGCGTTCCGGGGAAGTACCCAGTACTTC
TRBD2,TRBV20-1,TRBJ2-1,many,CSARVPSGSSYNEQFF,TGCAGTGCTAGAGTCCCTAGCGGGAGCTCCTACAATGAGCAGTTCTTC
NA,TRBV10-2,TRBJ1-1,many,CASSGFIGGATNTEAFF,TGCGCCAGCAGTGGGTTTATCGGAGGGGCGACGAACACTGAAGCTTTCTTT
TRBD1,TRBV28,TRBJ2-2,many,CASSFQGARNEELFF,TGTGCCAGCAGTTTTCAGGGGGCGCGTAATGAGGAGCTGTTTTTT
TRBD1,TRBV7-9,TRBJ2-1,many,CASTSSPTGSSYNEQFF,TGTGCCAGCACCTCTTCACCGACAGGGAGCTCCTACAATGAGCAGTTCTTC
NA,TRBV29-1,TRBJ2-7,many,CSVEEPPGYEQYF,TGCAGCGTTGAAGAGCCCCCGGGCTACGAGCAGTACTTC
TRBD2,TRBV5-4,TRBJ2-1,many,CASSTPGLAGGPVENEQFF,TGTGCCAGCAGCACTCCGGGACTAGCGGGAGGGCCGGTTGAGAATGAGCAGTTCTTC